Listed below are T cell receptor beta chains from one sample, sequenced in a study of control samples from healthy donors and cancer patients. TCRdb keeps only in-frame clones here, not all; method: immunoSEQ multiplex PCR. The sample consists of 100,000 to 150,000 clones, approximately 90% of them appearing once. The sequenced material came from blood. The receptors were sampled from a man younger than 35 in good health. Each CDR3 is given with its conserved first and last residue. The order of the fields is D gene, J gene, V gene, clone size, CDR3 DNA, CDR3 protein. A D gene is named only where the DNA matches it firmly. Expanded clones are given a class, and other clones once, few, many or no size at all.

TRBD2,TRBJ2-1,TRBV4-1,-,TGCGCCAGCAGCCAAGGGGGGACTAGCGGTTACAATGAGCAGTTCTTC,CASSQGGTSGYNEQFF
TRBD2,TRBJ2-3,TRBV5-1,-,TGCGCCAGCAGCTTGGGACTAGCGGGGACAGATACGCAGTATTTT,CASSLGLAGTDTQYF
-,TRBJ2-2,TRBV3-1/TRBV3-2,-,TGTGCCAGCAGCCCAATTTCTGGTCCCGGGGAGCTGTTTTTT,CASSPISGPGELFF
-,TRBJ1-1,TRBV19,-,TGTGCCAGTTTTGGGCGGGGGAGCACTGAAGCTTTCTTT,CASFGRGSTEAFF
-,TRBJ1-2,TRBV30,-,TGTGCCTGGACCCCGGGGGCTTCCTATGGCTACACCTTC,CAWTPGASYGYTF
-,TRBJ1-2,TRBV4-2,-,TGTGCCAGCAGCCAAGGTCCAGGGACCAAAGATAATGGCTACACCTTC,CASSQGPGTKDNGYTF
-,TRBJ2-7,TRBV6-1,-,TGTGCCAGCAGTGATCCGGGGGTGAACGAGCAGTACTTC,CASSDPGVNEQYF
TRBD1,TRBJ2-7,TRBV3-1/TRBV3-2,-,TGTGCCAGCAGCCTCGGACAGGGGGCCGTTTACGAGCAGTACTTC,CASSLGQGAVYEQYF
-,TRBJ2-7,TRBV20-1,-,TGCAGCGTCGTACACCACTACGAGCAGTACTTC,CSVVHHYEQYF
-,TRBJ1-1,TRBV30,-,TGTGCCTGGGGGCAGGGAACGTACACTGAAGCTTTCTTT,CAWGQGTYTEAFF
-,TRBJ2-7,TRBV19,-,TGTGCCAGTAGTATAGACCCCCGTGGTGAGCAGTACTTC,CASSIDPRGEQYF
TRBD1,TRBJ2-3,TRBV4-1,-,TGCGCCAGCAGCCAAGATGACAGGGGCATGGATACGCAGTATTTT,CASSQDDRGMDTQYF
-,TRBJ2-7,TRBV6-5,-,TGTGCCAGCACCCAAGGTCGACACACAGTCTACGAGCAGTACTTC,CASTQGRHTVYEQYF
-,TRBJ2-1,TRBV11-2,-,TGTGCCAGCAGCTTAGAGAAGGGGGCCTACAATGAGCAGTTCTTC,CASSLEKGAYNEQFF
-,TRBJ1-1,TRBV6-5,-,TGTGCCAGCAGTTCCCGGGGGGATGCTTTCTTT,CASSSRGDAFF
-,TRBJ1-5,TRBV13,-,TGTGCCAGCAGCCTTCGTCCCGTCCCCGATCAGCCCCAGCATTTT,CASSLRPVPDQPQHF
-,TRBJ1-1,TRBV2,-,TGTGCCAGCACAAGAGGACAGAACGCGAACACTGAAGCTTTCTTT,CASTRGQNANTEAFF
-,TRBJ2-1,TRBV6-4,-,TGTGCCAGCAGTGACTCGGCAGGGAAGGCCTACAATGAGCAGTTCTTC,CASSDSAGKAYNEQFF
-,TRBJ2-5,TRBV5-1,-,TGCGCCAGCAGCTCTCCGACAAGCCAAGAGACCCAGTACTTC,CASSSPTSQETQYF
-,TRBJ1-6,TRBV6-1,-,TGTGCCAGCAGTGATATCCTAGGACACTCCTATAATTCACCCCTCCACTTT,CASSDILGHSYNSPLHF
-,TRBJ2-7,TRBV5-4,few,TGTGCCAGCAGCTTTACAGCATCCTACGAGCAGTACTTC,CASSFTASYEQYF
-,TRBJ1-4,TRBV9,-,TGTGCCAGCAGCGTAGGTTTGGGGGAGGTAGTTGAAAAACTGTTTTTT,CASSVGLGEVVEKLFF
TRBD1,TRBJ2-1,TRBV5-1,-,TGCGCCAGCAGCTTGGTCACAGGGGGAGGCCGGGCCCTCCATGAGCAGTTCTTC,CASSLVTGGGRALHEQFF
-,TRBJ2-1,TRBV6-5,once,TGTGCCAGCAGTCTATACAATGAGCAGTTCTTC,CASSLYNEQFF
-,TRBJ1-2,TRBV10-1,-,TGCGCCCCAGCAGTAACAGTATGGTGGTATGGCTACACCTTC,CAPAVTVWWYGYTF
-,TRBJ1-1,TRBV3-1/TRBV3-2,-,TGTGCCAGCAGCCCGGGGAGGGGAACTGAAGCTTTCTTT,CASSPGRGTEAFF
TRBD2,TRBJ2-1,TRBV9,-,TGTGCCAGCAGCGGGGGACTAGCGGGGAGAGATGAGCAGTTCTTC,CASSGGLAGRDEQFF
TRBD1,TRBJ1-1,TRBV6-6,-,TGTGCCAGCATCACGCGGACAGGGGGCGCAGACACTGAAGCTTTCTTT,CASITRTGGADTEAFF
TRBD1,TRBJ1-1,TRBV5-4,-,TGTGCCAGCAGCCAAAAGACAGGGTCTGACACTGAAGCTTTCTTT,CASSQKTGSDTEAFF
TRBD2,TRBJ2-3,TRBV27,-,TGTGCCAGCAGTTTAATGGCGGGGGGCGTAGATACGCAGTATTTT,CASSLMAGGVDTQYF
-,TRBJ1-4,TRBV6-1,once,TGTGCCAGCAGTGAAACCAGGGATGAAAAACTGTTTTTT,CASSETRDEKLFF
-,TRBJ1-2,TRBV28,-,TGTGCCAGCAGCCCCCAGGGAGGGGACTATGACTACACCTTC,CASSPQGGDYDYTF
TRBD1,TRBJ2-7,TRBV2,-,TGTGCCAGCAGTGAATGGGACAGACCAACCTACGAGCAGTACTTC,CASSEWDRPTYEQYF
TRBD1,TRBJ1-4,TRBV6-5,-,TGTGCCAGCGGACAGGTTGAAAAACTGTTTTTT,CASGQVEKLFF
-,TRBJ1-5,TRBV19,-,TGTGCCAGTACCCCGGGGGGGGGTCAGCCCCAGCATTTT,CASTPGGGQPQHF
TRBD1,TRBJ1-5,TRBV7-2,-,TGTGCCAGCAGCGACAGGGGGAGAGGGAGCAATCAGCCCCAGCATTTT,CASSDRGRGSNQPQHF
TRBD2,TRBJ2-3,TRBV2,-,TGTGCCAGCAGTGGCTGGAGCGGGGGGGCAGATACGCAGTATTTT,CASSGWSGGADTQYF
-,TRBJ2-1,TRBV5-5,-,TGTGCCAGCAGCTTGGGAGTTGCCTCCTACAATGAGCAGTTCTTC,CASSLGVASYNEQFF
-,TRBJ2-7,TRBV18,-,TGTGCCAGCTCACCGCCAGGGCTCTCCTACGAGCAGTACTTC,CASSPPGLSYEQYF
-,TRBJ2-3,TRBV14,-,TGTGCCAGCAGCTACAGACAGGAGTCTACAGATACGCAGTATTTT,CASSYRQESTDTQYF
TRBD1,TRBJ1-4,TRBV5-1,-,TGCGCCAGCAGTGATGATCCGGGACAGGGGGTCTCGAGGGAAAAACTGTTTTTT,CASSDDPGQGVSREKLFF
-,TRBJ2-7,TRBV5-4,-,TGTGCCAGCAGCTTGCAGGGGGGGACCCTTAATGTTGAGCAGTACTTC,CASSLQGGTLNVEQYF
TRBD1,TRBJ1-1,TRBV5-1,-,TGCGCCAGCAAGGACAGGGGAAACACTGAAGCTTTCTTT,CASKDRGNTEAFF
-,TRBJ2-3,TRBV18,-,TGTGCCAGCTCCCGACGAGGTACCCGGAGGGGGGCAGATACGCAGTATTTT,CASSRRGTRRGADTQYF
-,TRBJ2-5,TRBV2,once,TGTGCCAGCAGCCGCAGGCTAGGGCTTAATGGCCAAGAGACCCAGTACTTC,CASSRRLGLNGQETQYF
-,TRBJ1-1,TRBV9,-,TGTGCCAGCAGCGTAGAGGGTAGGGACACTGAAGCTTTCTTT,CASSVEGRDTEAFF
-,TRBJ1-2,TRBV27,-,TGTGCCAGCGGAAGCGACAGGATCCATAACTATGGCTACACCTTC,CASGSDRIHNYGYTF
TRBD1,TRBJ1-5,TRBV3-1/TRBV3-2,-,TGTGCCAGCAGCCAATCGACAGGGGGCAATCAGCCCCAGCATTTT,CASSQSTGGNQPQHF
TRBD2,TRBJ2-3,TRBV4-2,-,TGTGCCAGCAGCCAAGAGGGGGGAGGGGTCACAGATACGCAGTATTTT,CASSQEGGGVTDTQYF
-,TRBJ1-1,TRBV7-9,-,TGTGCCAGCAGCTTAGAGGGTGGCACTGAAGCTTTCTTT,CASSLEGGTEAFF
-,TRBJ2-7,TRBV3-1/TRBV3-2,-,TGTGCCAGCAGCCAAGGGTACCTATCCTACGAGCAGTACTTC,CASSQGYLSYEQYF